The T cell receptor beta chain under discussion was sequenced for a study of shared T cell receptors in the human thymus. The data were produced by immunoSEQ multiplex PCR, yet TCRdb's version contains in-frame clones alone and is incomplete. The sample yields 700,000 or so clones, approximately 85% seen once. V lost 4 bases and J lost 4; bases outside the gene matches: 5. The CDR3 totals 14 residues. Looked up from germline, CDR1 is MRHNA and CDR2 is SNTAGT. This same sample was also taken into another study, of human thymus T cells. That work states: Thymus specimens were resections from corrective heart surgery. It looked as if thymic and blood repertoires used V and J genes in a biased way. Related research found strongly overlapping thymic repertoires in unrelated individuals.

This chain joins TRBV6-4 and TRBJ1-2; 8 nucleotides agree with TRBD1. Material: thymocytes. This sequence was found in a girl less than two years old with a congenital heart defect. The CDR3 reads CASSADRGTYGYTF. The CDR3 DNA reads as TGTGCCAGCAGTGCCGACAGGGGCACCTATGGCTACACCTTC.